This passage covers 5 T cell receptor beta chains from one sample sequenced in a study of shared clonotypes between healthy human individuals. The table came from immunoSEQ multiplex PCR; TCRdb's copy has only in-frame clones and leaves some out. The top ten clones hold about 1.8% of a sample with about 680,000 clones, around 78% of them seen once. Sequencing was done on a sample of memory CD4+ T cells sorted from blood. Subset defined: CD45RA-negative fraction. The receptors here all came from a woman aged 30 to 39 in good health.

The chain recombines TRBV27 with TRBJ2-7; 8 positions match TRBD2. The J segment lost 6 bases and the V segment lost 4 bases, leaving 8 bases of the junction unmatched. The CDR3 is made up of 14 amino acids. The germline CDR1 and CDR2 sequences are MNHEY and SMNVEV (reference sequence). Written as DNA, the CDR3 is TGTGCCAGCAGTTACATGGTAGCGGGACCCGAGCAGTACTTC. Amino acid sequence: CASSYMVAGPEQYF.

The rearrangement uses TRBV11-2 and TRBJ2-1; 8 bases agree with TRBD2. The CDR3 is 15 residues long. Trimming at V came to 4 bases and at J to 5 bases, leaving 7 bases not matched to a gene. Germline CDR1 SGHAT, CDR2 FQNNGV. The CDR3 is CASSSLAGRNNEQFF. The CDR3 DNA sequence: TGTGCCAGCAGCTCGTTAGCGGGAAGAAACAATGAGCAGTTCTTC. The whole variable domain, filled in from reference TRBV11-2 and TRBJ2-1, reads EAGVAQSPRYKIIEKRQSVAFWCNPISGHATLYWYQQILGQGPKLLIQFQNNGVVDDSQLPKDRFSAERLKGVDSTLKIQPAKLEDSAVYLCASSSLAGRNNEQFFGPGTRLTVL.

The chain employs TRBV19 and TRBJ2-6; D is ambiguous. The germline CDR1 and CDR2 sequences are LNHDA and SQIVND (reference sequence). The V and J ends lost 2 bases and 0 bases respectively, with 2 bases between them. This CDR3 is 14 amino acids long. The CDR3 region is CASSILSGANVLTF. CDR3 nucleotide sequence: TGTGCCAGTAGTATACTCTCTGGGGCCAACGTCCTGACTTTC.

This clone appeared once. The chain uses TRBV28 and TRBJ2-7; D gene ambiguous. The CDR3 is 14 amino acids. The V and J ends lost 5 bases and 7 bases respectively, with 18 bases between them. Germline V gene lookup returns CDR1 MDHEN and CDR2 SYDVKM. CDR3 nucleotide sequence: TGTGCCAGCAGTCCCCGGCCCCGGCCGTTGGAGCAGTACTTC. Encoded protein: CASSPRPRPLEQYF.

The chain couples TRBV5-6 to TRBJ2-7; D not certain. V was pared by 2 bases and J by 2 bases, with 11 bases between. The CDR3 runs 14 residues. Germline V gene sequence: CDR1 SGHDT, CDR2 YYEEEE. CDR3 amino acids: CASSLGVYAYEQYF. CDR3 coding DNA: TGTGCCAGCAGCTTAGGAGTGTACGCCTACGAGCAGTACTTC.